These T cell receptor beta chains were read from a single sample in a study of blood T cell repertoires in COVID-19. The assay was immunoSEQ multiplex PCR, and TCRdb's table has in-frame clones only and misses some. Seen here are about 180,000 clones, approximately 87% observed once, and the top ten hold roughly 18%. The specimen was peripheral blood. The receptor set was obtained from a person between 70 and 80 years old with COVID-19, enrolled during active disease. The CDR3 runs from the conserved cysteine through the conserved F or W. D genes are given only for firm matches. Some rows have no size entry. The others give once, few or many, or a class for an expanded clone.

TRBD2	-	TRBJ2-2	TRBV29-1	CSVGREGGTGELFF	TGCAGCGTTGGACGGGAGGGGGGCACCGGGGAGCTGTTTTTT
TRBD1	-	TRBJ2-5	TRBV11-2	CASSLDGDSQETQYF	TGTGCCAGCAGCTTAGATGGGGACAGCCAAGAGACCCAGTACTTC
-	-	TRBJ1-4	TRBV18	CASSPQGQNEKLFF	TGTGCCAGCTCACCGCAGGGCCAGAATGAAAAACTGTTTTTT
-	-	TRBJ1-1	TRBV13	CASSLLGRGPFF	TGTGCCAGCAGCTTATTAGGGCGGGGGCCTTTCTTT
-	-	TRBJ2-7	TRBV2	CASSVLTQTQYF	TGTGCCAGCAGTGTCCTTACACAAACCCAGTACTTC
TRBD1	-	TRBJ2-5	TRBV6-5	CASGRTGFETQYF	TGTGCCAGCGGGCGGACAGGGTTTGAGACCCAGTACTTC
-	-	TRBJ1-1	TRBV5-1	CASRLTGWNTEAFF	TGCGCCAGCAGGCTAACAGGGTGGAACACTGAAGCTTTCTTT
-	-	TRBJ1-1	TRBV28	CASTNRFLNTEAFF	TGTGCCAGCACAAACAGGTTTTTGAACACTGAAGCTTTCTTT
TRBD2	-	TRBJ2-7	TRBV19	CASSWTSGSYEQYF	TGTGCCAGTAGCTGGACTAGCGGCTCCTACGAGCAGTACTTC
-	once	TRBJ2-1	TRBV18	CASSPREGFYNEQFF	TGTGCCAGCTCACCTCGTGAGGGATTCTACAATGAGCAGTTCTTC
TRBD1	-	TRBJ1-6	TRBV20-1	CSASPGGAPLHF	TGCAGTGCTAGTCCAGGGGGAGCCCCCCTCCACTTT
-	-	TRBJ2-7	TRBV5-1	CASSFLSTGNYEQYF	TGCGCCAGCAGCTTCTTGTCGACCGGGAACTACGAGCAGTACTTC
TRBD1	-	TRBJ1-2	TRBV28	CASSLGPGQGGYTF	TGTGCCAGCAGTTTAGGCCCGGGACAGGGTGGCTACACCTTC
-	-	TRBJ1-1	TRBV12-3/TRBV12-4	CASRLLIGTEAFF	TGTGCCAGCAGACTTTTAATCGGCACTGAAGCTTTCTTT
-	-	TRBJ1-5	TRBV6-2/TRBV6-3	CASSREIGNQPQHF	TGTGCCAGCAGCCGGGAGATAGGCAATCAGCCCCAGCATTTT
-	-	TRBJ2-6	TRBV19	CASSMGAESNVLTF	TGTGCCAGTAGTATGGGGGCGGAGTCCAACGTCCTGACTTTC
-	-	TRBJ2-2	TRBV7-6	CASSLVEGTGELFF	TGTGCCAGCAGCTTAGTAGAGGGAACCGGGGAGCTGTTTTTT
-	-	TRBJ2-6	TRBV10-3	CAIRAQGYGANVLTF	TGTGCCATCAGGGCACAGGGTTACGGGGCCAACGTCCTGACTTTC
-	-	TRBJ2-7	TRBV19	CASSLKDGSTYEQYF	TGTGCCAGTAGCCTTAAGGACGGGAGCACCTACGAGCAGTACTTC
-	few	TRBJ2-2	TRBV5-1	CASSQGPVTGELFF	TGCGCCAGCAGCCAGGGCCCGGTCACCGGGGAGCTGTTTTTT
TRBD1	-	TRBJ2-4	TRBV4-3	CASSRSTGVENIQYF	TGCGCCAGCAGCCGATCGACAGGGGTCGAAAACATTCAGTACTTC
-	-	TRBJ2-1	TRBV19	CASSTPTVAYNEQFF	TGTGCCAGTAGTACACCTACGGTGGCCTACAATGAGCAGTTCTTC
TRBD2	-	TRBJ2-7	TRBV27	CASSRGGDSYEQYF	TGTGCCAGCAGTCGGGGAGGGGACTCCTACGAGCAGTACTTC
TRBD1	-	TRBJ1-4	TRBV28	CASSRGRGRDEKLFF	TGTGCCAGCAGTCGGGGCAGGGGGCGAGATGAAAAACTGTTTTTT
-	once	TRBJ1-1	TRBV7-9	CASSSQGTEAFF	TGTGCCAGCAGCTCCCAGGGAACTGAAGCTTTCTTT
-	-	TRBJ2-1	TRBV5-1	CASSLGLDYNEQFF	TGCGCCAGCAGCTTGGGTCTAGACTACAATGAGCAGTTCTTC
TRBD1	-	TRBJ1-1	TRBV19	CASTPGQGTEAFF	TGTGCCAGTACCCCGGGACAGGGGACTGAAGCTTTCTTT
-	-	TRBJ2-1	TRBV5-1	CASSRQEGAEQFF	TGCGCCAGCAGCCGCCAAGAAGGAGCGGAGCAGTTCTTC
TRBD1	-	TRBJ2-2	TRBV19	CASRGDRDSGELFF	TGTGCCAGTAGGGGGGACAGGGATTCCGGGGAGCTGTTTTTT
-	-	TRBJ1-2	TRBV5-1	CASSLTRDSGYTF	TGCGCCAGCAGCTTGACCAGGGACTCTGGCTACACCTTC
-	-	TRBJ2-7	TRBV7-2	CASSNRPPGGGGEQYF	TGTGCCAGCAGTAACCGCCCCCCAGGAGGGGGCGGCGAGCAGTACTTC
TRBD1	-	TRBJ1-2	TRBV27	CASSSWTGGRFMGYTF	TGTGCCAGCAGTTCGTGGACAGGGGGGAGATTCATGGGCTACACCTTC
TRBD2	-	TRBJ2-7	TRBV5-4	CASRRSGVSSYEQYF	TGTGCCAGCAGGCGGAGCGGGGTCAGCTCCTACGAGCAGTACTTC
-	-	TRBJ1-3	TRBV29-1	CSVEVVAAGNTIYF	TGCAGCGTTGAGGTCGTCGCAGCTGGAAACACCATATATTTT
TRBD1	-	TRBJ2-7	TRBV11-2	CASSFRALGARDRDYEQYF	TGTGCCAGCAGCTTTCGTGCACTGGGGGCTCGGGACAGGGACTACGAGCAGTACTTC
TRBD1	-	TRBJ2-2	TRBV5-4	CASSLGGQGSPGELFF	TGTGCCAGCAGCTTGGGGGGACAGGGTTCTCCCGGGGAGCTGTTTTTT
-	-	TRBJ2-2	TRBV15	CATSRGTDNTGELFF	TGTGCCACCAGCCGCGGGACGGACAACACCGGGGAGCTGTTTTTT
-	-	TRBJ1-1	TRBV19	CASSSSGAGNTEAFF	TGTGCCAGTAGTTCCTCAGGGGCTGGTAACACTGAAGCTTTCTTT
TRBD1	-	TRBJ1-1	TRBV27	CASSLLPRDRVGAFF	TGTGCCAGCAGTTTACTACCCCGGGACAGGGTAGGAGCTTTCTTT
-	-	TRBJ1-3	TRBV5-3	CARSSLGGLFSGNTIYF	TGTGCCAGAAGCTCCCTCGGGGGTCTGTTCTCTGGAAACACCATATATTTT
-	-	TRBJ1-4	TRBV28	CASSSLRGGEKLFF	TGTGCCTCCTCCTCCTTGCGAGGAGGGGAAAAACTGTTTTTT
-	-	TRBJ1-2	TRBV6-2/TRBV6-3	CASSPMPGARSYGYTF	TGTGCCAGCAGCCCTATGCCAGGGGCTCGGAGCTATGGCTACACCTTC
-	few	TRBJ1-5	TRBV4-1	CASSQRQEDNQPQHF	TGCGCCAGCAGCCAGAGACAGGAGGATAATCAGCCCCAGCATTTT
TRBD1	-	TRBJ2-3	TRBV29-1	CSVAYLTSGTGRYNTQYF	TGCAGCGTTGCATACCTCACCTCCGGGACAGGGAGGTACAATACGCAGTATTTT
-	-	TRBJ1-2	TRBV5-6	CASSARQVNYGYTF	TGTGCCAGCAGCGCGAGACAGGTTAACTATGGCTACACCTTC
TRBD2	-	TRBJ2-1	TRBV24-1	CATSQRTSGENYNEQFF	TGTGCCACCAGTCAAAGGACTAGCGGGGAAAACTACAATGAGCAGTTCTTC
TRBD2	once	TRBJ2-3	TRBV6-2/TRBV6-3	CASSNPRLAGESDTQYF	TGTGCCAGCAGTAACCCCCGACTAGCGGGAGAATCAGATACGCAGTATTTT
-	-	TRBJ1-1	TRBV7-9	CASSAFSVEAFF	TGTGCCAGCAGCGCATTTTCAGTTGAAGCTTTCTTT
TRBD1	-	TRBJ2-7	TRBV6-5	CASSPDRGGGQYF	TGTGCCAGCAGCCCGGACAGGGGGGGCGGGCAGTACTTC
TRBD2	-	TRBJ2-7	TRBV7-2	CASSSAGGPSYEQYF	TGTGCCAGCAGCTCAGCGGGGGGTCCTTCCTACGAGCAGTACTTC
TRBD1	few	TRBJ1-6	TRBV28	CASRQTGENSPLHF	TGTGCCAGCAGGCAGACAGGGGAGAATTCACCCCTCCACTTT
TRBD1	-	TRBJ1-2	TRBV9	CASSVRDRDLYGYTF	TGTGCCAGCAGCGTTAGGGACAGGGATTTGTATGGCTACACCTTC
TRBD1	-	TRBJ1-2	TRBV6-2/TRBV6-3	CASSYTDLDRGTNPF	TGTGCCAGCAGTTACACCGATCTAGACAGGGGGACCAACCCCTTC